This T cell receptor beta chain was obtained from a study of beta chain features in type 1 diabetes. Overall study findings and caveats: Across all four CD4+ subsets, people with type 1 diabetes showed modestly shorter TCRB CDR3s. Within patients, naive, central memory and Treg TCRB repertoires seemed more similar than within healthy donors. Type 1 diabetes patients had fewer VDJ junction insertions and more deletions. Whatever favoring of shorter templates PCR might show would apply equally to patients and controls.

About this clone: The antigen is undetermined.

Sequencing targeted expressed TCRB transcripts, as all isolated RNA had been reverse transcribed. Sequenced by immunoSEQ multiplex PCR; TCRdb stores in-frame clones only, minus some. The table records approximately 600,000 clones, 12% of them present only once. V was cut by 0 bases and J by 4 bases, with 16 bases left in between. The CDR3 is 16 residues long. From germline, CDR1 is SGHRS and CDR2 YFSETQ. The specimen was naive CD4+ T cells from blood. The rearrangement links TRBV5-1 to TRBJ1-1, with D maybe TRBD1 (6 bases). The TCR originated in a man aged 30-40 years with type 1 diabetes. This CDR3 is CASSLVYKGGSTEAFF. CDR3 sequence (DNA): TGCGCCAGCAGCTTGGTGTATAAGGGGGGGAGCACTGAAGCTTTCTTT.